This is a list of T cell receptor beta chains from one sample in a study of T-cell reconstitution after alpha-beta-depleted transplantation in children. TCRdb reprocessed the PCR reads with MiXCR, giving one entry per CDR3 protein. The table shows a few hundred thousand distinct CDR3 sequences, with over 20% occurring only once. The sequencing used PBMCs, collected before TCRalphabeta/CD19-depleted stem cell transplant. The source is a boy in the first two years of life with Wiskott-Aldrich syndrome, due to receive a stem cell transplant. The CDR3 runs from the conserved cysteine through the conserved F or W. D genes are given only for firm matches. Some rows mark clone size as missing; the rest say once, few, many or name a class of expanded clone.

j_gene	abundance	v_gene	d_gene	CDR3aa	CDR3nt
TRBJ2-2	.	TRBV4-2	TRBD2	CASSQVRTSNAGELFF	TGTGCCAGCAGCCAAGTTCGGACTAGCAACGCCGGGGAGCTGTTTTTT
TRBJ2-5	few	TRBV27	.	CASSFGGSARGETQYF	TGTGCCAGCAGTTTTGGGGGCTCGGCTAGAGGAGAGACCCAGTACTTC
TRBJ2-1	.	TRBV20-1	.	CSARGAEGRFF	TGCAGTGCTAGAGGGGCCGAGGGTCGGTTCTTC
TRBJ1-3	.	TRBV12-3/TRBV12-4	TRBD1	CASSPQGFGNTIYF	TGTGCCAGCAGTCCACAGGGGTTTGGAAACACCATATATTTT
TRBJ2-5	.	TRBV30	TRBD2	CAWSVAGGQETQYF	TGTGCCTGGAGTGTAGCGGGAGGCCAAGAGACCCAGTACTTC
TRBJ1-6	.	TRBV12-3/TRBV12-4	TRBD1	CASSFDAGGRDSPLHF	TGTGCCAGCAGTTTTGATGCAGGGGGAAGGGATTCACCCCTCCACTTT
TRBJ1-4	few	TRBV5-1	.	CASSLAAAYNEKLFF	TGCGCCAGCAGCTTGGCGGCGGCGTATAATGAAAAACTGTTTTTT
TRBJ2-2	few	TRBV5-1	.	CASSLSGATGELFF	TGCGCCAGCAGCTTGTCCGGGGCCACCGGGGAGCTGTTTTTT
TRBJ1-1	.	TRBV6-5	.	CASRYGRENTEAFF	TGTGCCAGCAGATACGGACGGGAGAACACTGAAGCTTTCTTT
TRBJ1-6	few	TRBV27	.	CASRGVSSYNSPLHF	TGTGCCAGCAGGGGAGTGAGCTCCTATAATTCACCCCTCCACTTT
TRBJ2-5	.	TRBV13	TRBD1	CASSLKTGTGVETQYF	TGTGCCAGCAGCTTAAAGACCGGGACAGGGGTTGAGACCCAGTACTTC
TRBJ2-5	few	TRBV4-1	.	CASSPLRGHGGETQYF	TGCGCCAGCAGCCCTTTGAGGGGACACGGAGGGGAGACCCAGTACTTC
TRBJ2-5	.	TRBV10-3	.	CAISEGQLETQYF	TGTGCCATCAGTGAGGGACAGTTGGAGACCCAGTACTTC
TRBJ2-5	.	TRBV11-2	TRBD2	CASSLGTSGRMGETQYF	TGTGCCAGCAGCTTAGGAACCAGCGGGAGGATGGGGGAGACCCAGTACTTC
TRBJ2-5	few	TRBV7-8	TRBD2	CASSSTSGRGAQYF	TGTGCCAGCAGCTCCACTAGCGGGCGAGGGGCCCAGTACTTC
TRBJ2-1	.	TRBV6-5	TRBD2	CASIGLAGSDEQFF	TGTGCCAGCATCGGACTAGCGGGATCAGATGAGCAGTTCTTC
TRBJ1-2	few	TRBV5-1	.	CASSPEGIPTGYGYTF	TGCGCCAGCAGCCCGGAGGGCATACCTACTGGCTATGGCTACACCTTC
TRBJ1-2	few	TRBV10-3	.	CAISPGPSGYTF	TGTGCCATCAGTCCGGGACCTAGTGGCTACACCTTC
TRBJ2-1	few	TRBV5-6	TRBD2	CASSSRLAWMSNEQFF	TGTGCCAGCAGCTCCAGACTAGCTTGGATGAGTAATGAGCAGTTCTTC
TRBJ2-3	few	TRBV28	.	CASSFRASDTQYF	TGTGCCAGCAGCTTTCGGGCCTCAGATACGCAGTATTTT